These 9 T cell receptor beta chains originate from one sample sequenced in a study of control samples from healthy donors and cancer patients. Here immunoSEQ multiplex PCR was the method, and the copy in TCRdb shows in-frame clones only, minus some. This repertoire shows 150,000 to 170,000 clones, 94% found once; its top ten account for about 5.2%. Sequences were obtained from blood. Every receptor here comes from a man aged 35 to 55 in good health.

The chain combines TRBV3-1 (or the pseudogene TRBV3-2) with TRBJ1-5; 7 bases match TRBD1. The V gene end was trimmed by 5 bases and the J gene end by 6 bases; junction bases not matched to a gene: 4. Germline lookup yields CDR1 LGHDT and CDR2 YNNKEL (reference sequence). The CDR3 has 13 amino acids. This chain's CDR3 is CASSSDRAQPQHF. The CDR3 DNA sequence: TGTGCCAGCAGCTCAGACAGGGCTCAGCCCCAGCATTTT.

The V gene is TRBV14, the J gene TRBJ2-7; D unresolved. V lost 0 bases and J 3 bases, leaving 21 bases between the germline ends. Per the germline V gene, CDR1 is SGHDN and CDR2 is FVKESK. The CDR3 covers 18 residues. CDR3 in amino acids: CASSQDCAVYPSFYEQYF. As DNA, the CDR3 is TGTGCCAGCAGCCAAGATTGCGCAGTCTACCCTTCCTTCTACGAGCAGTACTTC.

The chain links TRBV13 to TRBJ2-7, with a possible D match to TRBD2 (5 bases). CDR3 size: 13 residues. The germline CDR1 and CDR2 sequences are PRHDT and FYEKMQ (reference sequence). The V and J ends lost 1 base and 2 bases respectively, with 6 bases between them. The CDR3: CASSLVGTYEQYF. As DNA, the CDR3 is TGTGCCAGCAGCTTAGTCGGGACCTACGAGCAGTACTTC.

Comments on this clone: Other DNA sequences in this specimen translate into the identical CDR3. The chain couples TRBV11-2 to TRBJ1-2; tentative D call: TRBD1 (5 bases). The CDR3 loop spans 12 amino acids. Trimming removed 1 base from V and 8 bases from J, with 8 bases in between. CDR1 is SGHAT, CDR2 FQNNGV, per germline. The CDR3 DNA follows: TGTGCCAGCAGCTTAGTGGGGGACGGCTACACCTTC. Translating gives CASSLVGDGYTF.

V is TRBV19 and J is TRBJ1-5; D gene unclear. The length of the CDR3 is 13 residues. In germline, CDR1 is LNHDA, CDR2 SQIVND (reference sequence). V lost 4 bases and J lost 3, with 7 bases in between. As DNA, the CDR3 is TGTGCCAGTAGTACAAGGGACAATCAGCCCCAGCATTTT. Residues: CASSTRDNQPQHF.

The chain recombines TRBV7-9 with TRBJ2-3; 10 positions match TRBD2. The CDR3 is made up of 16 amino acids. With 0 bases clipped from V and 2 bases from J, the junction kept 2 bases outside the gene matches. Germline V gene lookup returns CDR1 SEHNR and CDR2 FQNEAQ (reference sequence). The CDR3 DNA follows: TGTGCCAGCAGCTTAGCGGGACTAGCGAACACAGATACGCAGTATTTT. It encodes CASSLAGLANTDTQYF. The variable domain in full, with the rest retrieved from reference TRBV7-9 and TRBJ2-3, is DTGVSQNPRHKITKRGQNVTFRCDPISEHNRLYWYRQTLGQGPEFLTYFQNEAQLEKSRLLSDRFSAERPKGSFSTLEIQRTEQGDSAMYLCASSLAGLANTDTQYFGPGTRLTVL.

The rearrangement uses TRBV11-2 and TRBJ1-1; D ambiguous. The CDR3 has 13 amino acids. Trimming removed 1 base from V and 5 bases from J, with 8 bases in between. From germline, CDR1 is SGHAT and CDR2 FQNNGV. CDR3 protein: CASSLARGTEAFF. The CDR3 nucleotides read TGTGCCAGCAGCTTAGCTCGGGGTACTGAAGCTTTCTTT.

This sequence joins TRBV11-2 and TRBJ2-7; unclear D gene. CDR3 length equals 12 residues. The V and J ends lost 7 bases and 3 bases respectively, with 10 bases between them. The germline V gene encodes CDR1 SGHAT and CDR2 FQNNGV. The CDR3 here is CASTGRFYEQYF. The CDR3 nucleotides are TGTGCCAGCACTGGACGATTCTACGAGCAGTACTTC. The entire variable domain, with the rest obtained from reference TRBV11-2 and TRBJ2-7, is as follows: EAGVAQSPRYKIIEKRQSVAFWCNPISGHATLYWYQQILGQGPKLLIQFQNNGVVDDSQLPKDRFSAERLKGVDSTLKIQPAKLEDSAVYLCASTGRFYEQYFGPGTRLTVT.

This chain joins TRBV27 and TRBJ1-3, with 10 bases fitting TRBD1. CDR1 is MNHEY, CDR2 SMNVEV, per germline (reference sequence). Germline trimming cut 5 bases from V and 7 bases from J; bases unmatched to any gene: 5. This CDR3 region has 14 residues. The CDR3 is CASSKGQGINTIYF. CDR3 coding DNA: TGTGCCAGCAGTAAGGGACAGGGGATTAACACCATATATTTT.